This TCR beta chain was profiled in a study of spatial heterogeneity in lung cancer. Study-wide background: Sequence detection consistently recorded a greater number of beta-chain than alpha-chain sequences.

V shed 2 bases, J shed 3 bases, and the junction held 1 base outside the gene matches. The CDR3 runs 14 residues. In germline, CDR1 is MDHEN, CDR2 SYDVKM. This clonotype was found many times. Time point noted: sample taken at primary tumor resection. A total of around 67 untreated early-stage non-small cell lung cancer patients served as donors. Without sorting, whole RNA was sequenced from tumor, nontumor lung or frozen PBMC. A unique molecular identifier was attached to every TCR cDNA molecule. TCRdb redid the calling of the 5' RACE reads with MiXCR, one entry per CDR3 protein. The sample contains some 34,000 distinct CDR3 sequences, less than 9% of which appear only once.

The sequenced sample was PBMCs, obtained at surgery. The rearrangement uses TRBV28 and TRBJ2-3; 8 bases are a match to TRBD2. The clonotype originates from a female donor with early-stage non-small cell lung cancer. The CDR3 loop reads CASSLPGGTDTQYF. CDR3 DNA: TGTGCCAGCAGTTTACCGGGAGGGACAGATACGCAGTATTTT.